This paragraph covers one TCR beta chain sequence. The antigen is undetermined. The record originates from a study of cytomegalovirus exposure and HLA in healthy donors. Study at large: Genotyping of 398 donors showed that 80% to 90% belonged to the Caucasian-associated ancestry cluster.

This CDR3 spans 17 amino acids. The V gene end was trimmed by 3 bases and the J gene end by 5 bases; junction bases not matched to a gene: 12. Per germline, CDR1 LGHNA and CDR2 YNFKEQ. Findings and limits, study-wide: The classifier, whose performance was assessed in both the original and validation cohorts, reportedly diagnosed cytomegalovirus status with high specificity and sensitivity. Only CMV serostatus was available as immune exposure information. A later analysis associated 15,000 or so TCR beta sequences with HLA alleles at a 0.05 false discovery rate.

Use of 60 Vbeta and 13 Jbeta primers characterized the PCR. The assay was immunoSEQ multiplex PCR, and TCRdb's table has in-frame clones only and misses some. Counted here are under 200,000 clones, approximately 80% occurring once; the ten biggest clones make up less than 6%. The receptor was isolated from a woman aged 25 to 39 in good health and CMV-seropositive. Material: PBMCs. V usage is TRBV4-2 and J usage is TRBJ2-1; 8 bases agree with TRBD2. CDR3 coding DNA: TGTGCCAGCAGCCAGGATATTACGGGGGGGCCACACAATGAGCAGTTCTTC. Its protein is CASSQDITGGPHNEQFF.